Listed below are T cell receptor beta chains from one sample, sequenced in a study of cytomegalovirus exposure and HLA in healthy donors. The protocol was immunoSEQ multiplex PCR, while the TCRdb copy is restricted to in-frame clones and leaves out a portion. The data contain over 150,000 clones, roughly 80% of them singletons. The material sequenced was PBMCs. The receptors stem from a woman in her twenties or thirties in good health and CMV-seronegative. The CDR3 runs from the conserved cysteine through the conserved F or W. The D gene is left open where the match is weak. Only part of the rows carry a size: once, few, many, or a class if the clone is expanded.

>TRBV15|NA|few|TRBJ2-7
CATSREGTGFEQYF
TGTGCCACCAGCAGAGAAGGAACAGGGTTCGAGCAGTACTTC
>TRBV6-5|TRBD1|NA|TRBJ1-2
CASSYGTGGNYGYTF
TGTGCCAGCAGTTACGGGACAGGGGGCAACTATGGCTACACCTTC
>TRBV18|NA|few|TRBJ2-1
CASSPPVREQFF
TGTGCCAGCTCACCACCTGTGAGAGAGCAGTTCTTC
>TRBV5-1|TRBD1|NA|TRBJ2-7
CASSFLGQGIDEQYF
TGCGCCAGCAGCTTTCTCGGACAGGGAATCGACGAGCAGTACTTC
>TRBV6-5|NA|NA|TRBJ2-7
CASTGGEDTYEQYF
TGTGCCAGCACCGGAGGGGAGGATACCTACGAGCAGTACTTC
>TRBV6-5|TRBD1|NA|TRBJ1-2
CASSYSGGQGYTF
TGTGCCAGCAGTTACTCAGGGGGCCAGGGCTACACCTTC
>TRBV5-1|NA|once|TRBJ2-5
CASSLGTSQETQYF
TGCGCCAGCAGCTTGGGTACCAGCCAAGAGACCCAGTACTTC
>TRBV5-1|TRBD1|NA|TRBJ2-2
CASSLAGTGGLGELFF
TGCGCCAGCAGCTTGGCCGGGACAGGGGGCCTCGGGGAGCTGTTTTTT
>TRBV10-3|NA|NA|TRBJ2-7
CAISVGLARYEQYF
TGTGCCATCAGTGTGGGTCTAGCGCGATACGAGCAGTACTTC
>TRBV7-9|NA|NA|TRBJ1-2
CASSLGLRGYTF
TGTGCCAGCAGCCTGGGACTGCGTGGCTACACCTTC